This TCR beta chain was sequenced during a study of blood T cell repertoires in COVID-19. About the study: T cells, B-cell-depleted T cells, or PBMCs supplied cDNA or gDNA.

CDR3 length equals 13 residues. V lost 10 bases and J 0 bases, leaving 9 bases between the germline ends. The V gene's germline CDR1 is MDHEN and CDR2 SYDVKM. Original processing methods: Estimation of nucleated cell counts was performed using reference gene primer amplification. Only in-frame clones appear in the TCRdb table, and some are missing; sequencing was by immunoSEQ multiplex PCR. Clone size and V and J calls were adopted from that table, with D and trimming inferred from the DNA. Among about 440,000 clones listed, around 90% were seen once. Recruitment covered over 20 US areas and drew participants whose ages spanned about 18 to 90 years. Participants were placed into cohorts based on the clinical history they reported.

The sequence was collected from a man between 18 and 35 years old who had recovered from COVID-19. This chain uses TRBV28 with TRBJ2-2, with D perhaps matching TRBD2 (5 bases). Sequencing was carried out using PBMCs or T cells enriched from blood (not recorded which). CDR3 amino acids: CAIGGPNTGELFF. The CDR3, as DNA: TGTGCCATTGGAGGTCCGAACACCGGGGAGCTGTTTTTT.